The present T cell receptor beta chain was sequenced within a study of control samples from healthy donors and cancer patients. V shed 1 base and J 5 bases; nucleotides not matched to a gene: 3. CDR1 and CDR2 from the germline V gene are MGHRA and YSYEKL. This CDR3 region has 15 residues. Here immunoSEQ multiplex PCR was the method, and the copy in TCRdb shows in-frame clones only, minus some. The sample includes roughly 180,000 clones, just under 95% seen only once; the top ten take approximately 4%. The chain joins TRBV4-1 to TRBJ1-4; TRBD1 matches at 8 bases. The source is a woman aged 55-69 years in good health. Sequenced input: blood. The CDR3 protein is CASSQGQGANEKLFF. Written as DNA, the CDR3 is TGCGCCAGCAGCCAAGGGCAGGGGGCGAATGAAAAACTGTTTTTT.